Below, 32 T cell receptor beta chains from the same sample are listed, as sequenced in a study of PD-1 blockade in classical Hodgkin lymphoma. Time point denoted: newly diagnosed, previously untreated cHL patient sample. The CD8+ T cells came from thawed PBMCs through magnetic negative selection. Clones were read by immunoSEQ multiplex PCR, and TCRdb kept only the in-frame ones, dropping some. The sample lists roughly 21,000 clones, about 87% occurring once. The sequencing sample was made of CD8+ T cells from blood. These receptors were obtained from a human donor with classical Hodgkin lymphoma.

The CDR3 reads CASSADFLEQYF. Written as DNA, the CDR3 is TGCGCCAGCAGCGCCGATTTTCTCGAGCAGTACTTC. The chain carries TRBV5-1 and TRBJ2-7; D gene unclear. CDR1 and CDR2 from the germline V gene are SGHRS and YFSETQ. Trimming cost V 4 bases and J 6 bases, with 11 bases left between them. This CDR3 is 12 amino acids long.

The chain uses TRBV11-2 and TRBJ2-7; TRBD1 is a possible D gene (6 bases). CDR3 length: 14 amino acids. Germline loops: CDR1 SGHAT, CDR2 FQNNGV. V was shortened by 7 bases and J by 0 bases, with 13 bases between the two germline ends. In DNA form, the CDR3 reads TGTGCCAGCACCCTAGGACAGTTCTCCTACGAGCAGTACTTC. Protein product: CASTLGQFSYEQYF. Together with reference TRBV11-2 and TRBJ2-7, the CDR3 gives the full variable domain: EAGVAQSPRYKIIEKRQSVAFWCNPISGHATLYWYQQILGQGPKLLIQFQNNGVVDDSQLPKDRFSAERLKGVDSTLKIQPAKLEDSAVYLCASTLGQFSYEQYFGPGTRLTVT.

The genes are TRBV7-2 and TRBJ2-2, with D tentatively TRBD2 (6 bases). Germline CDR1 reads SGHTA; CDR2 reads FQGNSA. The CDR3 length is 15 residues. V gave up 5 bases and J gave up 6 bases, with 16 bases separating them. This chain's CDR3 is CASSPIGSASGELFF. CDR3 DNA sequence: TGTGCCAGCAGCCCAATCGGGAGTGCGTCCGGGGAGCTGTTTTTT.

The gene calls are TRBV10-3 and TRBJ2-5, with 7 bases that match TRBD1. The ends lost 5 bases at V and 0 bases at J; junction bases unmatched: 9. This CDR3 is built from 16 residues. Looked up from germline, CDR1 is ENHRY and CDR2 is SYGVKD. The CDR3 nucleotides are TGTGCCATCAGTCAGGACAGGATCAAGTACCAAGAGACCCAGTACTTC. Translating it yields CAISQDRIKYQETQYF.

The V gene is TRBV19, the J gene TRBJ2-3; D is uncertain. There are 12 residues in the CDR3. Looked up from germline, CDR1 is LNHDA and CDR2 is SQIVND (reference sequence). Trimming pared 1 base from V and 14 bases from J, leaving 13 bases between. The CDR3 sequence: CASSIGRLAWYF. The CDR3 coding sequence is TGTGCCAGTAGTATAGGGCGGCTTGCGTGGTATTTT.

The chain recombines TRBV27 with TRBJ2-2; TRBD1 matches at 8 bases. This CDR3 has 16 amino acids. Germline V gene sequence: CDR1 MNHEY, CDR2 SMNVEV (reference sequence). J was trimmed by 0 bases and V by 6 bases; bases with no gene match: 6. The CDR3 is CASRGQEYSNTGELFF. CDR3 DNA sequence: TGTGCCAGCAGGGGACAGGAGTACTCGAACACCGGGGAGCTGTTTTTT.

This clone was found once. The chain is built from TRBV25-1 and TRBJ1-4, with TRBD1 matching over 7 bases. The CDR3 has 17 amino acids. Germline V gives CDR1 MGHDK, CDR2 SYGVNS. V lost 1 base and J lost 7; bases outside the gene matches: 12. DNA for the CDR3: TGTGCCAGCAGTGAATTCTCAAGGGGCAGGGGGGGTGAAAAACTGTTTTTT. This codes for CASSEFSRGRGGEKLFF.

This clone was seen just once. This chain joins TRBV19 and TRBJ1-2, with D unresolved. Trimming stripped 6 bases from V and 4 bases from J, with 15 bases between. The CDR3 consists of 14 residues. Germline lookup yields CDR1 LNHDA and CDR2 SQIVND (reference sequence). The CDR3 nucleotides are TGTGCCAGTAGCCTTAGCGGCGGAGTCTATGGCTACACCTTC. This encodes CASSLSGGVYGYTF.

This chain links TRBV28 with TRBJ1-5; D not certain. Germline V lookup: CDR1 MDHEN, CDR2 SYDVKM. Trimming left V 4 bases short and J 4 bases short, with 8 bases between. The CDR3 runs to 13 residues. CDR3 sequence reads: CASSSDGNQPQHF. In DNA form, the CDR3 reads TGTGCCAGCAGTTCCGACGGGAATCAGCCCCAGCATTTT.

This chain uses TRBV7-2 with TRBJ2-5; D unclear. The CDR3 consists of 17 residues. Germline CDR1 SGHTA, CDR2 FQGNSA. V lost 1 base and J lost 3, with 18 bases in between. DNA of the CDR3: TGTGCCAGCAGCTTAGACCCTCACAGCATGGGGAAAGAGACCCAGTACTTC. This translates into CASSLDPHSMGKETQYF.

The V call is TRBV2, the J call TRBJ1-1, with a possible D match to TRBD1 (5 bases). V shed 6 bases and J shed 3 bases, with 11 bases lying between them. Germline assignment: CDR1 SNHLY and CDR2 FYNNEI. The CDR3 extends over 13 amino acids. The CDR3 loop is CASSLTGHTEAFF. For the CDR3, the DNA is TGTGCCAGCAGCCTGACGGGACACACTGAAGCTTTCTTT.

The chain joins TRBV6-5 to TRBJ1-1; D may be TRBD1 (5 bases). V lost 5 bases and J 5 bases, leaving 15 bases between the germline ends. The CDR3 is made up of 14 amino acids. CDR1 and CDR2 from the germline V gene are MNHEY and SVGAGI. The CDR3 DNA sequence: TGTGCCAGCAGTCCAGGCTACGGGGGGACTGAAGCTTTCTTT. It encodes CASSPGYGGTEAFF.

The V call is TRBV5-1, the J call TRBJ1-4; no reliable D call. The CDR3 is made up of 14 amino acids. Germline loops: CDR1 SGHRS, CDR2 YFSETQ. The ends were cut back, 4 bases at V and 8 bases at J, with 15 bases in the middle. The CDR3 DNA follows: TGCGCCAGCAGCCCGGACCTGCCCGGGGAAAAACTGTTTTTT. Translated: CASSPDLPGEKLFF. The full variable domain, with the rest looked up from reference TRBV5-1 and TRBJ1-4, is KAGVTQTPRYLIKTRGQQVTLSCSPISGHRSVSWYQQTPGQGLQFLFEYFSETQRNKGNFPGRFSGRQFSNSRSEMNVSTLELGDSALYLCASSPDLPGEKLFFGSGTQLSVL.

J is TRBJ2-1 and V is TRBV10-1; TRBD2 might be the D (5 bases). The ends were cut back, 7 bases at V and 0 bases at J, with 10 bases in the middle. Germline-derived CDR1 and CDR2 are WNHNN and SYGVQD (reference sequence). The CDR3 has 14 amino acids. DNA for the CDR3: TGCGCCAGCACCCGGGGTTTCTCCTACAATGAGCAGTTCTTC. Translation: CASTRGFSYNEQFF.

The rearrangement joins TRBV19 to TRBJ2-1; D is uncertain. This CDR3 region has 14 residues. Between the trimmed V and J ends, which lost 3 bases and 3 bases, there was a span of 9 bases. The germline V gene has CDR1 LNHDA and CDR2 SQIVND (reference sequence). For the CDR3, the DNA is TGTGCCAGTAGTATCGACGCAGACTACAATGAGCAGTTCTTC. Protein: CASSIDADYNEQFF.

This rearrangement joins TRBV30 to TRBJ2-2, with D hard to call. Trimming stripped 2 bases from V and 7 bases from J, with 11 bases between. CDR3 length equals 13 residues. Germline lookup yields CDR1 GTSNPN and CDR2 SVGIG (reference sequence). CDR3 sequence (DNA): TGTGCCTGGAGTATGGGGTCGGGCGGGGAGCTGTTTTTT. Protein: CAWSMGSGGELFF.

The chain links TRBV29-1 to TRBJ2-5; tentatively, D is TRBD2 (5 bases). This CDR3 has 11 residues. The V gene's germline CDR1 is SQVTM and CDR2 ANQGSEA. V was shortened by 5 bases and J by 5 bases, with 9 bases between the two germline ends. The CDR3 region is CSVNEGETQYF. CDR3 in DNA: TGCAGCGTTAATGAGGGTGAGACCCAGTACTTC.

The J gene is TRBJ2-3, the V gene TRBV4-3; the match to TRBD1 covers 10 bases. With 1 base clipped from V and 2 bases from J, the junction kept 0 bases outside the gene matches. This CDR3 contains 15 residues. Looked up from germline, CDR1 is LGHNA and CDR2 is YSLEER. CDR3 sequence: CASSQGQGATDTQYF. The CDR3 nucleotides are TGCGCCAGCAGCCAAGGACAGGGGGCCACAGATACGCAGTATTTT.

This sequence joins TRBV5-5 and TRBJ2-7; 8 nucleotides align to TRBD2. This CDR3 has 14 residues. Trimming cost V 4 bases and J 4 bases; bases outside gene matches: 7. Germline V CDR1 and CDR2: SGHKS, YYEKEE (reference sequence). CDR3 region: CASSPGGGWYEQYF. The CDR3 nucleotides are TGTGCCAGCAGCCCGGGGGGGGGTTGGTACGAGCAGTACTTC.

V usage is TRBV6-5 and J usage is TRBJ2-1; D may be TRBD1 (5 bases). Germline loops: CDR1 MNHEY, CDR2 SVGAGI. The CDR3 length is 14 residues. V lost 2 bases to trimming and J lost 9 bases, with 14 bases between them. The CDR3 sequence is CASSYGLGVAEQFF. For the CDR3, the DNA is TGTGCCAGCAGTTACGGGCTAGGGGTGGCTGAGCAGTTCTTC.

J is TRBJ2-3 and V is TRBV9; D is possibly TRBD2 (5 bases). Germline V gene lookup returns CDR1 SGDLS and CDR2 YYNGEE. The germline V and J ends were trimmed by 5 bases and 2 bases, with 18 bases remaining between them. The CDR3 is 16 residues long. CDR3 coding DNA: TGTGCCAGCAGTCGGTATGGAGGCAGTATCACAGATACGCAGTATTTT. It is translated as CASSRYGGSITDTQYF.

The rearrangement links TRBV7-2 to TRBJ2-1; a weak D match, TRBD2 (5 bases). CDR3 length: 14 residues. Germline loops: CDR1 SGHTA, CDR2 FQGNSA. The V end lost 0 bases, the J end lost 7 bases, and 10 bases lay between the germline ends. The CDR3 region is CASSLALAFNEQFF. CDR3 sequence (DNA): TGTGCCAGCAGCTTAGCCTTAGCGTTTAATGAGCAGTTCTTC.

V and J are TRBV15 and TRBJ1-2; unclear D gene. V lost 4 bases and J lost 4, with 13 bases in between. The germline gives CDR1 LNHNV, CDR2 YYDKDF (reference sequence). The length of the CDR3 is 14 residues. The CDR3 sequence: CATSTDPGPYGYTF. CDR3 DNA sequence: TGTGCCACCAGCACCGACCCCGGACCCTATGGCTACACCTTC.

V gene TRBV28 combines with J gene TRBJ1-5; D is possibly TRBD1 (6 bases). Germline V CDR1 and CDR2: MDHEN, SYDVKM. The V gene lost 3 bases and the J gene lost 7 bases, with 19 bases spanning the gap. CDR3 length equals 16 residues. In DNA form, the CDR3 reads TGTGCCAGCAGTTTCACACAGGGACCTCGGGGCCAGCCCCAGCATTTT. Residues: CASSFTQGPRGQPQHF.

The chain links TRBV19 to TRBJ1-2; D gene ambiguous. This CDR3 contains 14 residues. Trimming took 1 base from V and 2 from J, leaving 8 bases between them. Germline CDR1 LNHDA, CDR2 SQIVND (reference sequence). The DNA for the CDR3 is TGTGCCAGTAGTATAGGTAACTCCAACTATGGCTACACCTTC. Its protein is CASSIGNSNYGYTF.

This sequence joins TRBV19 and TRBJ2-4, with D tentatively TRBD2 (5 bases). Trimming removed 3 bases at V and 7 bases at J, with 13 bases between. Germline lookup yields CDR1 LNHDA and CDR2 SQIVND (reference sequence). The CDR3 contains 14 residues. CDR3 region: CASSIVEEPNIQYF. The CDR3 DNA follows: TGTGCCAGTAGTATTGTGGAGGAACCTAACATTCAGTACTTC.

This clone turned up a few times. The chain combines TRBV4-1 with TRBJ1-2, with 10 bases fitting TRBD1. The CDR3 runs 15 residues. V trimming: 5 bases; J trimming: 5 bases; junction bases outside the gene matches: 8. Germline-derived CDR1 and CDR2 are MGHRA and YSYEKL. CDR3 nucleotides: TGCGCCAGCAGCTCCCGGGACAGGGGTTTATATGGCTACACCTTC. Its protein is CASSSRDRGLYGYTF.

The rearrangement links TRBV25-1 to TRBJ1-1; no reliable D call. Per germline, CDR1 MGHDK and CDR2 SYGVNS. V was shortened by 8 bases and J by 4 bases, with 8 bases between the two germline ends. This CDR3 has 11 residues. The CDR3 DNA follows: TGTGCCAGCTCCCATATCACTGAAGCTTTCTTT. It translates to CASSHITEAFF.

This chain connects TRBV15 to TRBJ1-5, with 7 bases lining up with TRBD1. There are 15 residues in the CDR3. Unmatched junction bases numbered 9, after V lost 3 bases and J lost 7 bases. Germline CDR1 reads LNHNV; CDR2 reads YYDKDF (reference sequence). CDR3 coding DNA: TGTGCCACCAGCAGCCGCAGGGGGGTGAGACAGCCCCAGCATTTT. It is translated as CATSSRRGVRQPQHF.

V gene TRBV7-2 combines with J gene TRBJ2-4; D is undetermined. The germline V gene encodes CDR1 SGHTA and CDR2 FQGNSA. CDR3 size: 16 residues. Trimming removed 5 bases from V and 0 bases from J, with 14 bases in between. CDR3 DNA sequence: TGTGCCAGCAGCGTCGACCGGCTTCTAGCCAAAAACATTCAGTACTTC. Protein product: CASSVDRLLAKNIQYF.

The rearrangement links TRBV11-3 to TRBJ2-1; 13 bases align to TRBD2. The germline V gene has CDR1 SGHNT and CDR2 YENEEA. V was pared by 5 bases and J by 5 bases, with 3 bases of the junction left unmatched. There are 15 residues in the CDR3. The CDR3 region has the DNA TGTGCCAGCAGCACCGGGACTAGCGGGAACAATGAGCAGTTCTTC. This sequence encodes CASSTGTSGNNEQFF.

The rearrangement uses TRBV28 and TRBJ2-1; 12 bases are a match to TRBD2. CDR3 length equals 14 residues. J lost 5 bases, V lost 6 bases, and 2 bases had no gene match. Germline lookup yields CDR1 MDHEN and CDR2 SYDVKM. The CDR3 DNA is TGTGCCAGCAGCCGACTAGCGGGAGACAATGAGCAGTTCTTC. It is translated as CASSRLAGDNEQFF.